One and the same sample provided the 18 T cell receptor beta chains below, sequenced in a study of blood T cell repertoires in COVID-19. Some clones are missing from TCRdb's copy, which holds only in-frame ones; the method was immunoSEQ multiplex PCR. The data show approximately 130,000 clones, over 70% seen once. Sequenced sample: peripheral blood. Receptor source: an elderly man with active or convalescent COVID-19.

DNA for the CDR3: TGCGCCAGCAGCCAAGAAGGGCTAGCGGGGCTCTATGAGCAGTTCTTC. As protein: CASSQEGLAGLYEQFF. The chain combines TRBV4-3 with TRBJ2-1; 9 bases map to TRBD2. Per the germline V gene, CDR1 is LGHNA and CDR2 is YSLEER. The CDR3 loop spans 16 amino acids. V lost 0 bases and J lost 8; bases outside the gene matches: 8.

This rearrangement joins TRBV24-1 to TRBJ1-2; perhaps TRBD1 as D (5 bases). The V and J ends lost 0 bases and 6 bases respectively, with 13 bases between them. Germline V gives CDR1 KGHDR, CDR2 SFDVKD. The length of the CDR3 is 15 residues. CDR3 loop: CATSDLPFGGNGYTF. CDR3 DNA sequence: TGTGCCACCAGTGATTTGCCTTTCGGGGGGAATGGCTACACCTTC.

This sequence joins TRBV29-1 and TRBJ2-1; TRBD1 matches 10 bases. Germline lookup yields CDR1 SQVTM and CDR2 ANQGSEA. The CDR3 runs 16 residues. The J segment lost 6 bases and the V segment lost 6 bases, leaving 14 bases of the junction unmatched. The CDR3 DNA is TGCAGCGTACCAAACCCCGGGACAGGGGAAATCAATGAGCAGTTCTTC. Translating it yields CSVPNPGTGEINEQFF.

The chain links TRBV11-2 to TRBJ2-1; 12 bases map to TRBD2. This CDR3 contains 16 residues. V lost 5 bases, J lost 2 bases, and 4 bases stayed unmatched. CDR1 and CDR2 from the germline V gene are SGHAT and FQNNGV. The CDR3 DNA reads as TGTGCCAGCAGCCCCCGGACTAGCGGGGCCTACAATGAGCAGTTCTTC. As protein: CASSPRTSGAYNEQFF.

The J gene is TRBJ1-2, the V gene TRBV19; TRBD1 agrees at 7 bases. Trimming at V came to 3 bases and at J to 3 bases, leaving 7 bases not matched to a gene. The germline V gene has CDR1 LNHDA and CDR2 SQIVND (reference sequence). This CDR3 spans 15 amino acids. The CDR3 here is CASSIATGLDYGYTF. The DNA for the CDR3 is TGTGCCAGTAGTATTGCGACAGGGCTGGACTATGGCTACACCTTC.

The table lists this clone with a few counts. The rearrangement links TRBV7-8 to TRBJ1-4; 9 bases are a match to TRBD1. J lost 8 bases, V lost 3 bases, and 4 bases had no gene match. The germline gives CDR1 SGHVS, CDR2 FQNEAQ. The CDR3 is 14 residues long. CDR3 amino acids: CASSLTGGGEKLFF. The CDR3 nucleotides read TGTGCCAGCAGCTTGACAGGGGGAGGGGAAAAACTGTTTTTT.

The V gene is TRBV5-1, the J gene TRBJ1-1; 8 bases fit TRBD1. Trimming at V came to 3 bases and at J to 5 bases, leaving 6 bases not matched to a gene. This CDR3 spans 14 amino acids. Germline lookup yields CDR1 SGHRS and CDR2 YFSETQ. CDR3 DNA sequence: TGCGCCAGCAGCTCTACAGACAGGGGTACTGAAGCTTTCTTT. Its translation is CASSSTDRGTEAFF.

The rearrangement joins TRBV7-2 to TRBJ1-6, with 9 bases matching TRBD1. Germline CDR1 is SGHTA and CDR2 is FQGNSA. This CDR3 comprises 16 residues. V shed 4 bases and J 5 bases; nucleotides not matched to a gene: 6. The CDR3 DNA is TGTGCCAGCAGCTCCGGGAACAGGGGGCATAATTCACCCCTCCACTTT. This sequence encodes CASSSGNRGHNSPLHF.

V is TRBV5-1 and J is TRBJ1-2; 7 bases line up with TRBD1. V lost 2 bases, J lost 6 bases, and 7 bases stayed unmatched. Germline V gene sequence: CDR1 SGHRS, CDR2 YFSETQ. This CDR3 has 14 residues. The CDR3 reads CASSLQGLSDGYTF. The CDR3 DNA is TGCGCCAGCAGCTTACAGGGGTTATCGGATGGCTACACCTTC.

This clone turned up a few times. This chain connects TRBV7-6 to TRBJ2-3; D is possibly TRBD1 (5 bases). V was trimmed by 1 base and J by 4 bases, leaving 9 bases between them. Per germline, CDR1 SGHVS and CDR2 FNYEAQ. CDR3 length: 14 residues. The CDR3 bases are TGTGCCAGCAGCTTAGAGATGGGGCCAGATACGCAGTATTTT. Translation: CASSLEMGPDTQYF.

This clone has just one count. For the CDR3, the DNA is TGTGCCAGCATTGGGGCAGGGAGGAATTCACCCCTCCACTTT. This gives the protein CASIGAGRNSPLHF. The chain recombines TRBV27 with TRBJ1-6, with D possibly being TRBD1 (5 bases). There are 14 residues in the CDR3. CDR1 and CDR2 from the germline V gene are MNHEY and SMNVEV (reference sequence). The V gene lost 7 bases and the J gene lost 7 bases, with 14 bases spanning the gap.

This chain joins TRBV10-3 and TRBJ1-3; maybe TRBD1 (6 bases). The CDR3 spans 14 residues. The V gene's germline CDR1 is ENHRY and CDR2 SYGVKD. Trimming removed 3 bases at V and 2 bases at J, with 8 bases between. DNA of the CDR3: TGTGCCATCAGTGATAACAGGGCTGGAAACACCATATATTTT. Amino acid sequence: CAISDNRAGNTIYF.

The chain recombines TRBV18 with TRBJ1-1; 8 bases are shared with TRBD1. V shed 3 bases, J shed 3 bases, and the junction held 6 bases outside the gene matches. The germline V gene has CDR1 KGHSH and CDR2 LQKENI. The CDR3 contains 15 residues. The CDR3 DNA reads TGTGCCAGCTCACCGCTCGGACAGGGTTACACTGAAGCTTTCTTT. This gives the protein CASSPLGQGYTEAFF.

The chain has TRBV7-2 and TRBJ2-3; maybe TRBD2 (7 bases). Trimming pared 1 base from V and 0 bases from J, leaving 11 bases between. Germline V gene data show CDR1 as SGHTA and CDR2 as FQGNSA. The CDR3 loop spans 16 amino acids. CDR3 residues: CASSLVAGASTDTQYF. The CDR3 DNA sequence: TGTGCCAGCAGCTTAGTGGCGGGGGCCAGCACAGATACGCAGTATTTT.

The rearrangement links TRBV24-1 to TRBJ2-5, with TRBD2 matching over 8 bases. CDR3 length: 15 residues. Germline V gene sequence: CDR1 KGHDR, CDR2 SFDVKD. V was pared by 10 bases and J by 0 bases, with 9 bases of the junction left unmatched. The CDR3 reads CATRGRGANQETQYF. CDR3 coding DNA: TGTGCCACGCGGGGGCGGGGGGCCAACCAAGAGACCCAGTACTTC.

V usage is TRBV4-3 and J usage is TRBJ1-4; 9 positions match TRBD1. Germline-derived CDR1 and CDR2 are LGHNA and YSLEER. The CDR3 runs 17 residues. Trimming at V came to 1 base and at J to 4 bases, leaving 7 bases not matched to a gene. The CDR3: CASSQVAGTGYNEKLFF. The CDR3 coding sequence is TGCGCCAGCAGCCAAGTTGCCGGGACAGGGTATAATGAAAAACTGTTTTTT.

Concerning this clone: The sample has other DNA sequences that encode this CDR3 too. The J gene is TRBJ1-1, the V gene TRBV18; no definite D call. CDR1 is KGHSH and CDR2 is LQKENI in the germline V gene. The CDR3 length is 14 residues. V was clipped by 1 base and J by 1 base, with 7 bases between them. CDR3 in DNA: TGTGCCAGCTCACCACAGGGAGGGAACACTGAAGCTTTCTTT. Its translation: CASSPQGGNTEAFF.

The CDR3 coding sequence is TGTGCCAGCAGCTCGCGGGGGGCAGATACGCAGTATTTT. This encodes CASSSRGADTQYF. The chain joins TRBV5-4 to TRBJ2-3, with 8 bases identical to TRBD2. In germline, CDR1 is SGHNT, CDR2 YYREEE (reference sequence). After removal of 3 bases from V and 4 bases from J, the junction contained 1 base not matched to a gene. The CDR3 consists of 13 residues. The full variable domain, rest sourced from reference TRBV5-4 and TRBJ2-3, is ETGVTQSPTHLIKTRGQQVTLRCSSQSGHNTVSWYQQALGQGPQFIFQYYREEENGRGNFPPRFSGLQFPNYSSELNVNALELDDSALYLCASSSRGADTQYFGPGTRLTVL.